This TCR beta chain was retrieved from a study of blood T cell repertoires in COVID-19. The CDR3 is 15 amino acids. CDR1 and CDR2 from the germline V gene are SEHNR and FQNEAQ (reference sequence). V lost 5 bases to trimming and J lost 7 bases; unmatched junction nucleotides: 9. As handled by the study authors: Quantification of nucleated cells was approximated via reference gene primer amplification. Sequencing used immunoSEQ multiplex PCR; TCRdb keeps in-frame clones, though not all of them. V, J and clone size derive from that table, while D and trimming were established from the DNA sequence. The sample includes 150,000 to 200,000 clones, 80% to 90% seen only once; the top ten take roughly 8.2%.

The specimen sequenced was peripheral blood. This sequence originates from a man between 60 and 75 years old with acute or convalescent COVID-19. V and J are TRBV7-9 and TRBJ1-5; 9 bases agree with TRBD1. The CDR3: CASSPGTGSLQPQHF. CDR3 sequence (DNA): TGTGCCAGCAGCCCGGGGACAGGGAGTTTGCAGCCCCAGCATTTT.